A single sample gave rise to the 6 T cell receptor beta chains below, sequenced in a study of OX40 agonist ivuxolimab in advanced cancers. TCRdb keeps only in-frame clones here, not all; method: immunoSEQ multiplex PCR. In the table there are about 48,000 clones, about 81% of which are singletons. The specimen comprised CD4+ or CD8+ T cells sorted from blood, sampled in a trial of the OX40 agonist ivuxolimab. These receptors were taken from an adult with an advanced solid tumor such as melanoma, head and neck, liver or kidney cancer.

CDR3 nucleotides: TGTGCCAGCAGTTTCTCCCCGGGACAGAGCTCCTACGAGCAGTACTTC. Its protein is CASSFSPGQSSYEQYF. This chain uses TRBV27 with TRBJ2-7; 7 bases line up with TRBD1. The junction had 8 bases not matched to a gene; V was cut back by 3 bases and J by 0 bases. CDR1 MNHEY and CDR2 SMNVEV come from the germline V gene (reference sequence). This CDR3 has 16 amino acids.

Of note for this clone: One end of the junction fails to match germline, which may point to a read error. This chain links TRBV19 with TRBJ2-1, with TRBD2 as a possible D gene (6 bases). The CDR3 consists of 10 residues. CDR1 and CDR2 from the germline V gene are LNHDA and SQIVND (reference sequence). The CDR3: CASRGLEPFF. CDR3 nucleotide sequence: TGTGCCAGTAGGGGACTGGAGCCGTTCTTC.

This clone came up a few times. The rearrangement uses TRBV20-1 and TRBJ2-1, with D possibly being TRBD2 (5 bases). V lost 3 bases to trimming and J lost 8 bases, with 8 bases between them. This CDR3 spans 11 amino acids. Germline V CDR1 and CDR2: DFQATT, SNEGSKA (reference sequence). CDR3 protein: CSARTTYEQFF. CDR3 nucleotides: TGCAGTGCTAGGACTACCTATGAGCAGTTCTTC.

This clone was counted only a few times. This CDR3 is CASSSLRSGSLLNEQYF. Written as DNA, the CDR3 is TGCGCCAGCAGCTCCTTACGTAGCGGGAGTTTGCTAAACGAGCAGTACTTC. V and J are TRBV5-1 and TRBJ2-7, with 9 bases fitting TRBD2. Unmatched junction bases numbered 15, after V lost 3 bases and J lost 5 bases. This CDR3 has 17 residues. Germline V gives CDR1 SGHRS, CDR2 YFSETQ.

This CDR3 is CASSGVLGTGAAPDTQYF. The CDR3 nucleotides are TGTGCCAGCAGCGGCGTCTTGGGGACGGGGGCTGCACCAGATACGCAGTATTTT. The V call is TRBV7-9, the J call TRBJ2-3; D is perhaps TRBD1 or TRBD2 (6 bases each). The ends were cut back, 5 bases at V and 4 bases at J, with 25 bases in the middle. The CDR3 extends over 18 amino acids. CDR1 is SEHNR and CDR2 is FQNEAQ in the germline V gene (reference sequence). Based on the CDR3 plus reference TRBV7-9 and TRBJ2-3, the full variable domain is DTGVSQNPRHKITKRGQNVTFRCDPISEHNRLYWYRQTLGQGPEFLTYFQNEAQLEKSRLLSDRFSAERPKGSFSTLEIQRTEQGDSAMYLCASSGVLGTGAAPDTQYFGPGTRLTVL.

The chain joins TRBV9 to TRBJ2-5; TRBD2 aligns across 10 bases. Trimming removed 2 bases from V and 4 bases from J; junction bases left unmatched: 5. The CDR3 has 15 amino acids. Germline lookup yields CDR1 SGDLS and CDR2 YYNGEE. The CDR3 DNA follows: TGTGCCAGCAGCGTTGAGCGGGAGGGGGGAGAGACCCAGTACTTC. This encodes CASSVEREGGETQYF.